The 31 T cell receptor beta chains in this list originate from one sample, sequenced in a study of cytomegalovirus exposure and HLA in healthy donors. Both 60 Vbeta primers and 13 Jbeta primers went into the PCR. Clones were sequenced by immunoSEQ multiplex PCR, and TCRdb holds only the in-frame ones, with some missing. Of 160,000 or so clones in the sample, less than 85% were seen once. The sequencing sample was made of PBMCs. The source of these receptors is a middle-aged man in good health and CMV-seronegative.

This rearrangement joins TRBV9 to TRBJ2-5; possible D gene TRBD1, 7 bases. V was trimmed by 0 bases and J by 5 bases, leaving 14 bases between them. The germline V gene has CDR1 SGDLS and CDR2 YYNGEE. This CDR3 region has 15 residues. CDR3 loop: CASSVGARGAETQYF. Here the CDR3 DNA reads TGTGCCAGCAGCGTAGGGGCCAGGGGGGCGGAGACCCAGTACTTC.

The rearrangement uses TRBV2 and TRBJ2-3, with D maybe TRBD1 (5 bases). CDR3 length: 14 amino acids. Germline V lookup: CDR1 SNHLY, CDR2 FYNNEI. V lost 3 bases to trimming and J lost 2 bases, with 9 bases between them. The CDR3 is CASSETAYTDTQYF. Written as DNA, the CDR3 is TGTGCCAGCAGTGAGACAGCCTACACAGATACGCAGTATTTT.

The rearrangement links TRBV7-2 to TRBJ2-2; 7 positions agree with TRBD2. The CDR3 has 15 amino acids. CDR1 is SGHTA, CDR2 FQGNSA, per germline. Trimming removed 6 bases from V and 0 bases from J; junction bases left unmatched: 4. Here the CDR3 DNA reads TGTGCCAGCAGTTTTAGCGGGTCGAACACCGGGGAGCTGTTTTTT. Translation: CASSFSGSNTGELFF.

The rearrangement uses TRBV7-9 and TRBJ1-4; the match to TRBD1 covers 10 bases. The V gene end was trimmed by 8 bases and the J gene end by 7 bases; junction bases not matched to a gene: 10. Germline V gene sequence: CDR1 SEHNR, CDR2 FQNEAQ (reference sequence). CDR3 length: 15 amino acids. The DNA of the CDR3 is TGTGCCAGCTCCCCAAGGGGGACAGGGGCTGAAAAACTGTTTTTT. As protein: CASSPRGTGAEKLFF.

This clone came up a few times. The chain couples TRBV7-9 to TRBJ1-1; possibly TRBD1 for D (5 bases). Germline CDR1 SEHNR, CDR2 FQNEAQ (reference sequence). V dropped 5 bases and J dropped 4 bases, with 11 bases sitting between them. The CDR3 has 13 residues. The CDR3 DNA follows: TGTGCCAGCAGCACGATTAGGGGCACTGAAGCTTTCTTT. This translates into CASSTIRGTEAFF.

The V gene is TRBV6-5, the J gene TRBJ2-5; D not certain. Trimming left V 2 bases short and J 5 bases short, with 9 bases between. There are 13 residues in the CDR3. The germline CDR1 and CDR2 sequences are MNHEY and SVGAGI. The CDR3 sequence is CASSYGTKETQYF. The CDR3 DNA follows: TGTGCCAGCAGTTACGGCACAAAGGAGACCCAGTACTTC.

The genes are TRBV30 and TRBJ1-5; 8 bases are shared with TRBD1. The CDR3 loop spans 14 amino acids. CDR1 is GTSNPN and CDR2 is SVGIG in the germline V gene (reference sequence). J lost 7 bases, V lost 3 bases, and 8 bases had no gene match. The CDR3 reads CAWRSSGGRQPQHF. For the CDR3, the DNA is TGTGCCTGGAGATCCTCAGGGGGCAGGCAGCCCCAGCATTTT.

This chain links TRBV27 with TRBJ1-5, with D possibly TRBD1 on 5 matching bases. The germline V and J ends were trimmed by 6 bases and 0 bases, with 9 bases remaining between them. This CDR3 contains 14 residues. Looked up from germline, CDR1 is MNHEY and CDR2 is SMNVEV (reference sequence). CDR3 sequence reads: CASRGDYSNQPQHF. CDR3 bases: TGTGCCAGCAGAGGGGACTATAGCAATCAGCCCCAGCATTTT.

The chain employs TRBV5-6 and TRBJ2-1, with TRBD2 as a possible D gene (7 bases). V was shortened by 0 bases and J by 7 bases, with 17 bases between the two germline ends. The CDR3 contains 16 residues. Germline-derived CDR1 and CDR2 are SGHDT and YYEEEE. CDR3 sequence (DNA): TGTGCCAGCAGCTTGGAGGGTGGGGGGGCCGGGAATGAGCAGTTCTTC. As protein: CASSLEGGGAGNEQFF. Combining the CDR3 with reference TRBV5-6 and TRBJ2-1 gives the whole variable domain DAGVTQSPTHLIKTRGQQVTLRCSPKSGHDTVSWYQQALGQGPQFIFQYYEEEERQRGNFPDRFSGHQFPNYSSELNVNALLLGDSALYLCASSLEGGGAGNEQFFGPGTRLTVL.

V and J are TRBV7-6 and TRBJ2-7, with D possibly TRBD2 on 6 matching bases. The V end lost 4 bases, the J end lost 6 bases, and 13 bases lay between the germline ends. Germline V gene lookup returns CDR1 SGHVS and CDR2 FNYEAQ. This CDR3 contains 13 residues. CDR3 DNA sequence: TGTGCCAGCAGCTGGGACTTACGAAGCGAGCAGTACTTC. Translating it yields CASSWDLRSEQYF. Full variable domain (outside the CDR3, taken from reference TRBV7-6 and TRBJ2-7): GAGVSQSPRYKVTKRGQDVALRCDPISGHVSLYWYRQALGQGPEFLTYFNYEAQQDKSGLPNDRFSAERPEGSISTLTIQRTEQRDSAMYRCASSWDLRSEQYFGPGTRLTVT.

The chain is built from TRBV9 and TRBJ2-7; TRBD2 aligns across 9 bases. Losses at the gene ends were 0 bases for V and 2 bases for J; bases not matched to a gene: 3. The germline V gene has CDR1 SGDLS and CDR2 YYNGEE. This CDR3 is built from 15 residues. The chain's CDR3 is CASSVGGRAPYEQYF. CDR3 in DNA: TGTGCCAGCAGCGTAGGCGGGAGGGCCCCCTACGAGCAGTACTTC.

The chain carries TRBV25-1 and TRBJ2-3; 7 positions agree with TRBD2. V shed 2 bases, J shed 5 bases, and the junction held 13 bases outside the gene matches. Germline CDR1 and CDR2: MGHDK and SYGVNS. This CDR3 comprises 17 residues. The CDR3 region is CASSEGRDYFIGDTQYF. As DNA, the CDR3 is TGTGCCAGCAGTGAAGGCCGGGACTATTTCATAGGAGATACGCAGTATTTT.

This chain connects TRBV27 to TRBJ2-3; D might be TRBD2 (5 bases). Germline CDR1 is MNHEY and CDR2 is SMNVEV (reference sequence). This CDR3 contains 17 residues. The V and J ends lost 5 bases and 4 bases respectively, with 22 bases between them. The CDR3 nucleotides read TGTGCCAGCAGTCGATGGCGGGCGCCCCGGCCCTCAGATACGCAGTATTTT. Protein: CASSRWRAPRPSDTQYF.

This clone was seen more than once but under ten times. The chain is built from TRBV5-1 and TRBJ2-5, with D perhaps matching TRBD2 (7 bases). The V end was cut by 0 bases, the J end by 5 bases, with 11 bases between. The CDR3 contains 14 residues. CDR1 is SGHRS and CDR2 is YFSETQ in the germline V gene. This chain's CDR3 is CASSLVGGDETQYF. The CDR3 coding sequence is TGCGCCAGCAGCTTGGTAGGGGGGGATGAGACCCAGTACTTC. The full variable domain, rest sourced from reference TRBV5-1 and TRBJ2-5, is KAGVTQTPRYLIKTRGQQVTLSCSPISGHRSVSWYQQTPGQGLQFLFEYFSETQRNKGNFPGRFSGRQFSNSRSEMNVSTLELGDSALYLCASSLVGGDETQYFGPGTRLLVL.

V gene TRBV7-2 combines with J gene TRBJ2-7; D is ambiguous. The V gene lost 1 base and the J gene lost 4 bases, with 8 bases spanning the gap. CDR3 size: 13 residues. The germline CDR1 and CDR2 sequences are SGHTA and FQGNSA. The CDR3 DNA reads TGTGCCAGCAGCTTAGTCGCCGGGTACGAGCAGTACTTC. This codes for CASSLVAGYEQYF.

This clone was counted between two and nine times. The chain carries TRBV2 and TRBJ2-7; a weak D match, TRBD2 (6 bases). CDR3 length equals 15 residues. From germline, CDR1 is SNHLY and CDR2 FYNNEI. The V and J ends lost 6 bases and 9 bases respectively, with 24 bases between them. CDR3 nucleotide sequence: TGTGCCAGCAGGGCGGCGGGGACTCAACTTACGGGGCAGTACTTC. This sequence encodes CASRAAGTQLTGQYF.

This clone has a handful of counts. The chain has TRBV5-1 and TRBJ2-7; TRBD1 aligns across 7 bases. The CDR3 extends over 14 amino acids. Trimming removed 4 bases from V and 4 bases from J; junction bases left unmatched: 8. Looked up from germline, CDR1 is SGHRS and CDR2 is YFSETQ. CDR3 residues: CASSRAGTAYEQYF. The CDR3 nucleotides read TGCGCCAGCAGCCGCGCCGGGACAGCGTACGAGCAGTACTTC.

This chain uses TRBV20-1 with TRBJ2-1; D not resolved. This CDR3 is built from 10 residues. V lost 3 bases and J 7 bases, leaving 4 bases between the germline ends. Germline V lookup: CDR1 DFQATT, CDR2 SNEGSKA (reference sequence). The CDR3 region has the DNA TGCAGTGCTAGTCTAAATGAGCAGTTCTTC. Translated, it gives CSASLNEQFF.

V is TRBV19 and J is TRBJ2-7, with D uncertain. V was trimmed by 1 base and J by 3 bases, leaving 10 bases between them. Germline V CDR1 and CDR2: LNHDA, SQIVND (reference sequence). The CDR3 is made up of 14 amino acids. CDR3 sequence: CASSIGQVFYEQYF. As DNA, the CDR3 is TGTGCCAGTAGTATAGGGCAGGTCTTCTACGAGCAGTACTTC.

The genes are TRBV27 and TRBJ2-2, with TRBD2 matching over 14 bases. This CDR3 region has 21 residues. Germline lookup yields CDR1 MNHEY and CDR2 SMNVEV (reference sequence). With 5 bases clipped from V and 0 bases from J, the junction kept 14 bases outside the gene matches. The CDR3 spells CASSPSGTSGRATANTGELFF. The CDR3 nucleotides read TGTGCCAGCAGTCCTTCCGGGACTAGCGGGAGAGCTACCGCGAACACCGGGGAGCTGTTTTTT.

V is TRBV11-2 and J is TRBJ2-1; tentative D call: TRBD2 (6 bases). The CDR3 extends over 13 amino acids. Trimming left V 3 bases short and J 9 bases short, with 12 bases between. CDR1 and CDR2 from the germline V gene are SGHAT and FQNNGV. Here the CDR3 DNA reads TGTGCCAGCAGCTTGGCTAGCGCTGTTGAGCAGTTCTTC. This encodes CASSLASAVEQFF.

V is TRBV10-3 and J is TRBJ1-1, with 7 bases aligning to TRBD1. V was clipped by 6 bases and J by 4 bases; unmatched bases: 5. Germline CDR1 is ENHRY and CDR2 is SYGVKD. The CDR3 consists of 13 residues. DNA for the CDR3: TGTGCCATCAGCCCGGACAGGTCCACTGAAGCTTTCTTT. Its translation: CAISPDRSTEAFF.

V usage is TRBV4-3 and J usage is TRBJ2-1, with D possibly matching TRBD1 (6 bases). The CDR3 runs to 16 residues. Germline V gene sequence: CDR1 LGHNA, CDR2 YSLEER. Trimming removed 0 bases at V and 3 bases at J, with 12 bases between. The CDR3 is CASSQDLTGGYNEQFF. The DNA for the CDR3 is TGCGCCAGCAGCCAAGATCTGACAGGCGGCTACAATGAGCAGTTCTTC.

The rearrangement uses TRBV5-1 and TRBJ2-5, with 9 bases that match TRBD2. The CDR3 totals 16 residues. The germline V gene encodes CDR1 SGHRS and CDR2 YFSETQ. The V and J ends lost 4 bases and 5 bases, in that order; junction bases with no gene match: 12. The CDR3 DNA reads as TGCGCCAGCAGCCAGGTACTGCGGGGGGGCCTGGAGACCCAGTACTTC. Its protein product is CASSQVLRGGLETQYF.

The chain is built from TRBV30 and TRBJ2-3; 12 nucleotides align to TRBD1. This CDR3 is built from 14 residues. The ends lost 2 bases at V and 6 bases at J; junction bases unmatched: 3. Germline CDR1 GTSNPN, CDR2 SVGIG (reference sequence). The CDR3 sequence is CAWSMGQGADTQYF. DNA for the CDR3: TGTGCCTGGAGTATGGGACAGGGGGCGGATACGCAGTATTTT.

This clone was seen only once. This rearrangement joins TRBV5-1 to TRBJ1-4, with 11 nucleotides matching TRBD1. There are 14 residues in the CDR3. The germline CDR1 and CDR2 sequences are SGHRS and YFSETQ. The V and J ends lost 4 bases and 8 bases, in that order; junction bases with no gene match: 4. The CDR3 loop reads CASSGQGAREKLFF. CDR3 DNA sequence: TGCGCCAGCAGCGGACAGGGGGCGCGAGAAAAACTGTTTTTT. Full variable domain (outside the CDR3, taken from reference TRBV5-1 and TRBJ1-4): KAGVTQTPRYLIKTRGQQVTLSCSPISGHRSVSWYQQTPGQGLQFLFEYFSETQRNKGNFPGRFSGRQFSNSRSEMNVSTLELGDSALYLCASSGQGAREKLFFGSGTQLSVL.

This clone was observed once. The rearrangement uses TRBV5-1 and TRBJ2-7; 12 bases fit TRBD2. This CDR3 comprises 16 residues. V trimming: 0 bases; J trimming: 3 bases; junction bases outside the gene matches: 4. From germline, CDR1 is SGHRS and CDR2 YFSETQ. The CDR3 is CASSLGGTSGRYEQYF. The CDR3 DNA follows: TGCGCCAGCAGCTTGGGGGGGACTAGCGGGCGCTACGAGCAGTACTTC.

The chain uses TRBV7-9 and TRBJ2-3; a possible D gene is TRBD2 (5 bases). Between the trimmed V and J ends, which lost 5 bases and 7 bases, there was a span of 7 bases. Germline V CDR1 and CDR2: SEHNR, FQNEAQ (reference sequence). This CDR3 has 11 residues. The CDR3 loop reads CASSLTNTQYF. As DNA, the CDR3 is TGTGCCAGCAGCCTGACTAATACGCAGTATTTT.

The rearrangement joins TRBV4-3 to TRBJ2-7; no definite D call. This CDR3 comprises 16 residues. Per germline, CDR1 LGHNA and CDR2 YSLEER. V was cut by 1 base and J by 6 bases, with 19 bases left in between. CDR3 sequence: CASSQATDPLSGEQYF. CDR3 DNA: TGCGCCAGCAGCCAAGCAACTGATCCGTTGTCAGGCGAGCAGTACTTC.

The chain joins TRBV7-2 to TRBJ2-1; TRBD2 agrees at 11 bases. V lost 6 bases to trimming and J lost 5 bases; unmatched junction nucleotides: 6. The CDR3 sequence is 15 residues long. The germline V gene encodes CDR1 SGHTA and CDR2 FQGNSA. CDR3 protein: CASRPPGLADNEQFF. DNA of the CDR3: TGTGCCAGCAGGCCACCGGGACTAGCGGACAATGAGCAGTTCTTC.

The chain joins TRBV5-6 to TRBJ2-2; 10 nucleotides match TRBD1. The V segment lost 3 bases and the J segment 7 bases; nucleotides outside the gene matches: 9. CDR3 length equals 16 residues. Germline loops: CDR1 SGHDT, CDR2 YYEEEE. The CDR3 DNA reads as TGTGCCAGCAGCTCCGACAGGGGGCAAAAAGGCGGGGAGCTGTTTTTT. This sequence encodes CASSSDRGQKGGELFF.